Each of the 24 T cell receptor beta chains below was sequenced from the same sample in a study of cytomegalovirus exposure and HLA in healthy donors. Both 60 Vbeta primers and 13 Jbeta primers went into the PCR. Profiling relied on immunoSEQ multiplex PCR, and the TCRdb table lists in-frame clones only, not all of them. The sample contains fewer than 200,000 clones, 82% of which appear only once. The sample comprised PBMCs. These TCRs come from a girl under 18 in good health and CMV-seropositive.

The V gene is TRBV30, the J gene TRBJ2-1; the D is unclear. CDR1 is GTSNPN and CDR2 is SVGIG in the germline V gene (reference sequence). The CDR3 contains 12 residues. Trimming cost V 5 bases and J 6 bases, with 11 bases left between them. The CDR3 DNA reads TGTGCCTGGCAAGCAGGCCCCAATGAGCAGTTCTTC. Translation gives CAWQAGPNEQFF.

V and J are TRBV6-5 and TRBJ2-7; D may be TRBD1 (6 bases). Germline-derived CDR1 and CDR2 are MNHEY and SVGAGI. This CDR3 has 14 amino acids. The V end lost 6 bases, the J end lost 0 bases, and 12 bases lay between the germline ends. The CDR3 DNA reads as TGTGCCAGCAGGCAAGGACAGAGCTCCTACGAGCAGTACTTC. Translating it yields CASRQGQSSYEQYF.

The chain recombines TRBV28 with TRBJ1-2, with 7 bases fitting TRBD1. The germline V gene has CDR1 MDHEN and CDR2 SYDVKM. V shed 10 bases and J 5 bases; nucleotides not matched to a gene: 10. The CDR3 is made up of 13 amino acids. The CDR3: CATKGTARYGYTF. Here the CDR3 DNA reads TGTGCCACCAAGGGGACAGCGCGTTATGGCTACACCTTC.

This chain links TRBV7-2 with TRBJ2-3, with TRBD2 matching 8 bases. CDR3 size: 15 residues. The trim removed 3 bases at V and 4 bases at J, leaving 6 bases unmatched. Germline lookup yields CDR1 SGHTA and CDR2 FQGNSA. The CDR3 DNA reads TGTGCCAGCAGCTTTCAACTAGCGGATGCAGATACGCAGTATTTT. It yields the protein CASSFQLADADTQYF.

The J gene is TRBJ2-7, the V gene TRBV28; 12 bases agree with TRBD1. The germline V gene encodes CDR1 MDHEN and CDR2 SYDVKM. The J segment lost 4 bases and the V segment lost 7 bases, leaving 11 bases of the junction unmatched. The CDR3 runs to 16 residues. Here the CDR3 reads CASIATGTGGSYEQYF. In nucleotides, the CDR3 is TGTGCCAGCATTGCTACCGGGACAGGGGGCTCGTACGAGCAGTACTTC.

The chain carries TRBV29-1 and TRBJ2-3; 7 bases line up with TRBD2. V was clipped by 1 base and J by 3 bases; unmatched bases: 10. The germline V gene encodes CDR1 SQVTM and CDR2 ANQGSEA. There are 16 residues in the CDR3. CDR3 in DNA: TGCAGCGTTGAAGTTCGGGAGGAGGAGCCGACAGATACGCAGTATTTT. Encoded protein: CSVEVREEEPTDTQYF.

This clone turned up a few times. The chain recombines TRBV5-1 with TRBJ2-7, with D possibly TRBD2 on 6 matching bases. The CDR3 has 12 amino acids. Per germline, CDR1 SGHRS and CDR2 YFSETQ. With 1 base removed from V and 7 bases from J, the gap between germline ends came to 9 bases. The CDR3 DNA follows: TGCGCCAGCAGCTTGTCGGCGGGGGAGCAGTACTTC. Protein: CASSLSAGEQYF.

This chain uses TRBV18 with TRBJ2-7, with 12 bases matching TRBD2. Germline CDR1 reads KGHSH; CDR2 reads LQKENI. This CDR3 has 16 residues. Trimming cost V 2 bases and J 6 bases; bases outside gene matches: 8. The chain's CDR3 is CASSPNLAGGPGEQYF. The CDR3 DNA follows: TGTGCCAGCTCACCAAATCTAGCGGGAGGGCCGGGCGAGCAGTACTTC.

This clone has more than one count but fewer than ten. V usage is TRBV28 and J usage is TRBJ1-5; 9 bases are shared with TRBD1. The CDR3 length is 15 residues. V lost 6 bases and J lost 6; bases outside the gene matches: 9. Germline V gene data show CDR1 as MDHEN and CDR2 as SYDVKM. CDR3 bases: TGTGCCAGCAGCCCGGACAGGGGCGTTGGTCAGCCCCAGCATTTT. It yields the protein CASSPDRGVGQPQHF.

The DNA of the CDR3 is TGCAGCGCCGGAGGGGCGTGGGGGACTACACAGAATGAGCAGTTCTTC. Encoded protein: CSAGGAWGTTQNEQFF. V gene TRBV29-1 combines with J gene TRBJ2-1; 7 positions agree with TRBD2. This CDR3 region has 16 residues. Germline loops: CDR1 SQVTM, CDR2 ANQGSEA. V dropped 7 bases and J dropped 7; count of bases not matched to a gene: 19.

This chain links TRBV19 with TRBJ2-7; TRBD1 is a possible D gene (5 bases). This CDR3 has 13 residues. Germline CDR1 and CDR2: LNHDA and SQIVND (reference sequence). Trimming took 8 bases from V and 2 from J, leaving 13 bases between them. This chain's CDR3 is CASADRAAYEQYF. As DNA, the CDR3 is TGTGCCAGTGCCGACAGAGCCGCCTACGAGCAGTACTTC.

The chain joins TRBV9 to TRBJ1-2; D call uncertain. Looked up from germline, CDR1 is SGDLS and CDR2 is YYNGEE. V dropped 0 bases and J dropped 7 bases, with 13 bases sitting between them. The CDR3 has 14 amino acids. The CDR3 reads CASSVVESGGGYTF. The CDR3 nucleotides are TGTGCCAGCAGCGTAGTTGAATCGGGTGGTGGCTACACCTTC.

The chain uses TRBV5-1 and TRBJ1-1, with 10 bases fitting TRBD1. Germline CDR1 and CDR2: SGHRS and YFSETQ. J was trimmed by 6 bases and V by 4 bases; bases with no gene match: 9. CDR3 length: 15 amino acids. This chain's CDR3 is CASSHWTGGEAEAFF. As DNA, the CDR3 is TGCGCCAGCAGCCACTGGACAGGGGGGGAGGCTGAAGCTTTCTTT. Complete variable domain (other parts from reference TRBV5-1 and TRBJ1-1): KAGVTQTPRYLIKTRGQQVTLSCSPISGHRSVSWYQQTPGQGLQFLFEYFSETQRNKGNFPGRFSGRQFSNSRSEMNVSTLELGDSALYLCASSHWTGGEAEAFFGQGTRLTVV.

The rearrangement uses TRBV6-5 and TRBJ2-3; 7 nucleotides align to TRBD1. This CDR3 has 16 residues. CDR1 MNHEY and CDR2 SVGAGI come from the germline V gene. J was trimmed by 4 bases and V by 0 bases; bases with no gene match: 7. The CDR3 loop is CASSYSAGGNSDTQYF. The CDR3, as DNA: TGTGCCAGCAGTTACTCGGCAGGGGGTAATTCAGATACGCAGTATTTT.

The chain links TRBV30 to TRBJ2-3; possible D gene TRBD1, 6 bases. Trimming pared 0 bases from V and 2 bases from J, leaving 12 bases between. The germline V gene has CDR1 GTSNPN and CDR2 SVGIG (reference sequence). The CDR3 totals 15 residues. CDR3 sequence (DNA): TGTGCCTGGAGTGTATCCTCAGGGGACACAGATACGCAGTATTTT. The encoded protein is CAWSVSSGDTDTQYF.

This rearrangement joins TRBV19 to TRBJ2-1; weak D call: TRBD2 (5 bases). The germline gives CDR1 LNHDA, CDR2 SQIVND (reference sequence). The CDR3 runs 17 residues. The germline V and J ends were trimmed by 4 bases and 2 bases, with 18 bases remaining between them. The CDR3 region is CASSTPPLVKPYNEQFF. The CDR3 bases are TGTGCCAGTAGTACCCCACCACTAGTTAAGCCCTACAATGAGCAGTTCTTC.

The genes are TRBV5-1 and TRBJ1-4; 10 bases are a match to TRBD1. The J segment lost 7 bases and the V segment lost 4 bases, leaving 10 bases of the junction unmatched. The CDR3 has 16 residues. Per germline, CDR1 SGHRS and CDR2 YFSETQ. The DNA of the CDR3 is TGCGCCAGCAGCGGGCCTGACAGGGGGCGAGGTGAAAAACTGTTTTTT. Residues: CASSGPDRGRGEKLFF.

This clone appeared a single time. The V call is TRBV11-2, the J call TRBJ2-5, with 9 bases lining up with TRBD1. The CDR3 covers 14 residues. CDR1 and CDR2 (germline): SGHAT, FQNNGV. V lost 5 bases, J lost 5 bases, and 6 bases stayed unmatched. The CDR3 nucleotides read TGTGCCAGCAGCCTACAGGGGACAGGGGAGACCCAGTACTTC. Encoded protein: CASSLQGTGETQYF. Complete variable domain (other parts from reference TRBV11-2 and TRBJ2-5): EAGVAQSPRYKIIEKRQSVAFWCNPISGHATLYWYQQILGQGPKLLIQFQNNGVVDDSQLPKDRFSAERLKGVDSTLKIQPAKLEDSAVYLCASSLQGTGETQYFGPGTRLLVL.

This sequence joins TRBV7-3 and TRBJ2-1; TRBD2 matches at 12 bases. Trimming removed 5 bases from V and 3 bases from J; junction bases left unmatched: 5. CDR1 is SGHTA, CDR2 FQGTGA, per germline. The CDR3 is made up of 16 amino acids. The CDR3 loop is CASSPQGLAGYNEQFF. CDR3 nucleotide sequence: TGTGCCAGCAGCCCCCAGGGACTAGCGGGCTACAATGAGCAGTTCTTC. Full variable domain (outside the CDR3, taken from reference TRBV7-3 and TRBJ2-1): GAGVSQTPSNKVTEKGKYVELRCDPISGHTALYWYRQSLGQGPEFLIYFQGTGAADDSGLPNDRFFAVRPEGSVSTLKIQRTERGDSAVYLCASSPQGLAGYNEQFFGPGTRLTVL.

This sequence joins TRBV6-5 and TRBJ2-7; D is perhaps TRBD1 (9 bases). V dropped 10 bases and J dropped 5 bases, with 18 bases sitting between them. CDR1 is MNHEY, CDR2 SVGAGI, per germline. This CDR3 region has 13 residues. The CDR3 DNA follows: TGTGCCATAGCGGGACAGGGTATCCACGAGCAGTACTTC. As protein: CAIAGQGIHEQYF.

The rearrangement links TRBV9 to TRBJ2-7; TRBD2 aligns across 9 bases. The V segment lost 3 bases and the J segment 2 bases; nucleotides outside the gene matches: 9. Looked up from germline, CDR1 is SGDLS and CDR2 is YYNGEE. The CDR3 consists of 16 residues. The CDR3 sequence is CASSEGASGIPYEQYF. In DNA form, the CDR3 reads TGTGCCAGCAGCGAGGGGGCTAGCGGGATCCCCTACGAGCAGTACTTC. The full variable domain, its missing parts supplied by reference TRBV9 and TRBJ2-7, is DSGVTQTPKHLITATGQRVTLRCSPRSGDLSVYWYQQSLDQGLQFLIQYYNGEERAKGNILERFSAQQFPDLHSELNLSSLELGDSALYFCASSEGASGIPYEQYFGPGTRLTVT.

The V call is TRBV9, the J call TRBJ1-1; 11 positions match TRBD1. Germline loops: CDR1 SGDLS, CDR2 YYNGEE. The CDR3 covers 16 residues. With V trimmed by 4 bases and J by 7 bases, 12 bases remained unmatched. Here the CDR3 DNA reads TGTGCCAGCAGCACCCGGACAGGGGGCATTACGGGTGAAGCTTTCTTT. It encodes CASSTRTGGITGEAFF.

CDR3 bases: TGCGCCAGCAGCCCAGGACAGGGATCCGCCGAGACCCAGTACTTC. It specifies CASSPGQGSAETQYF. V usage is TRBV5-1 and J usage is TRBJ2-5; 8 bases map to TRBD1. The trim removed 4 bases at V and 5 bases at J, leaving 10 bases unmatched. Germline V CDR1 and CDR2: SGHRS, YFSETQ. This CDR3 spans 15 amino acids.

This clone appeared a single time. The chain recombines TRBV29-1 with TRBJ1-2; D gene unclear. Germline V gives CDR1 SQVTM, CDR2 ANQGSEA. V lost 4 bases to trimming and J lost 8 bases, with 14 bases between them. The CDR3 has 12 residues. The CDR3 spells CSVGSRFGGYTF. The CDR3 DNA reads TGCAGCGTTGGGTCACGGTTCGGGGGCTACACCTTC.